Shown below are 8 T cell receptor beta chains from a single sample sequenced in a study of shared clonotypes between healthy human individuals (dated by TCRdb to 2020 to 2021). Libraries were prepared through the immunoSEQ multiplex PCR assay. TCRdb took over this immuneACCESS table, retaining in-frame rearrangements with V and J assigned. Such tables are incomplete; in checked studies, under half of the missing clones stem from an unresolved V gene, and the remainder is unexplained. This sample holds around 980,000 clones; approximately 80% were observed only once. The top ten hold roughly 0.61% of the sample. The sequencing input was memory CD4+ T cells from PBMCs. The meaning of the sample's cell subset or site label: CD45RA-negative fraction. These receptors all come from a man aged 18-30 years in good health. Some clones in this sample may be carry-over from other donors' samples.

The CDR3 coding sequence is TGTGCCAGCAGACCGGACATAAACACCGGGGAGCTGTTTTTT. Its translation: CASRPDINTGELFF. The chain links TRBV5-4 to TRBJ2-2; maybe TRBD1 (5 bases). CDR3 length: 14 residues. Germline V lookup: CDR1 SGHNT, CDR2 YYREEE (reference sequence). The V end was cut by 5 bases, the J end by 2 bases, with 10 bases between.

The rearrangement links TRBV12-5 to TRBJ2-5; D is possibly TRBD2 (5 bases). V lost 4 bases, J lost 0 bases, and 6 bases lay in between. The CDR3 runs to 13 residues. Germline values: CDR1 LGHNT, CDR2 FRNRAP. CDR3 sequence (DNA): TGTGCTAGTGGTTGGGGAGACCAAGAGACCCAGTACTTC. It translates to CASGWGDQETQYF.

V and J are TRBV18 and TRBJ2-7; D tentatively fits TRBD1 or TRBD2 (6 bases each). Looked up from germline, CDR1 is KGHSH and CDR2 is LQKENI. The CDR3 is 14 amino acids. V was trimmed by 5 bases and J by 6 bases, leaving 17 bases between them. The CDR3: CASSVRGREGEQYF. The CDR3 DNA is TGTGCCAGCTCAGTACGGGGGCGCGAAGGCGAGCAGTACTTC.

Regarding this clone: Other DNA sequences within the sample encode an identical CDR3. This chain uses TRBV27 with TRBJ1-5; the match to TRBD1 covers 9 bases. There are 14 residues in the CDR3. Germline V gene data show CDR1 as MNHEY and CDR2 as SMNVEV (reference sequence). V shed 2 bases and J 4 bases; nucleotides not matched to a gene: 0. CDR3 residues: CASSLGTGNQPQHF. As DNA, the CDR3 is TGTGCCAGCAGTTTAGGGACAGGGAATCAGCCCCAGCATTTT.

There are a few counts of this clone. The V call is TRBV2, the J call TRBJ1-5, with D unclear. From germline, CDR1 is SNHLY and CDR2 FYNNEI. This CDR3 spans 14 amino acids. The V end lost 6 bases, the J end lost 9 bases, and 18 bases lay between the germline ends. The CDR3 region is CASSKTGPAGPQHF. The CDR3 nucleotides read TGTGCCAGCAGCAAAACTGGGCCCGCCGGGCCCCAGCATTTT.

The rearrangement uses TRBV28 and TRBJ1-1; D call uncertain. Germline V gene lookup returns CDR1 MDHEN and CDR2 SYDVKM. This CDR3 has 15 residues. V was trimmed by 5 bases and J by 0 bases, leaving 13 bases between them. The CDR3 DNA follows: TGTGCCAGCAGTGTTATGGGTGGACTGAACACTGAAGCTTTCTTT. This gives the protein CASSVMGGLNTEAFF. Drawing the rest from reference TRBV28 and TRBJ1-1, the complete variable domain is DVKVTQSSRYLVKRTGEKVFLECVQDMDHENMFWYRQDPGLGLRLIYFSYDVKMKEKGDIPEGYSVSREKKERFSLILESASTNQTSMYLCASSVMGGLNTEAFFGQGTRLTVV.

A word on this clone: A far larger clone is off by one base, so a read error is likely. The sample has other DNA sequences that encode this CDR3 too. The J gene is TRBJ2-7, the V gene TRBV11-2; 11 positions match TRBD1. The V gene end was trimmed by 5 bases and the J gene end by 3 bases; junction bases not matched to a gene: 3. The CDR3 loop spans 14 amino acids. CDR1 and CDR2 (germline): SGHAT, FQNNGV. As DNA, the CDR3 is TGTGCCAGCAGCGCCGGGACAGGGGGCTACGAGCAGTACTTC. It is translated as CASSAGTGGYEQYF.

This clone appeared a few times. The chain carries TRBV14 and TRBJ1-1; D ambiguous. The V and J ends lost 1 base and 11 bases respectively, with 14 bases between them. The germline V gene has CDR1 SGHDN and CDR2 FVKESK. This CDR3 spans 13 amino acids. CDR3 bases: TGTGCCAGCAGCCAAGGGGCGGCCTTTAGGGCTTTCTTT. It encodes CASSQGAAFRAFF.